Sequencing of this T cell receptor beta chain was carried out in a study of human T cells and chemical hapten exposure. Study as a whole: Alopecia areata, totalis or universalis was found in mostly female patients. General observations from the study: Donors had alopecia, so their immune response may differ from healthy people's. Expanded TCRs clustered into significantly more large CDR3 similarity groups than controls, the analysis revealed.

This clonotype showed up just a few times. Its antigen is not identified. Indicated time point: pre-sensitization, week 0. Specified treatment: therapeutic diphenylcyclopropenone sensitization with weekly scalp DPC. TCRdb re-called the RACE reads with MiXCR, one entry per CDR3 protein. There are more than 250,000 distinct CDR3 sequences in the sample; 7.5% to 9% occur only once, and less than 3% lies in the top ten. The germline V and J ends were trimmed by 5 bases and 1 base, with 10 bases remaining between them. The V gene's germline CDR1 is KGHDR and CDR2 SFDVKD. This CDR3 spans 14 amino acids. The sample here was whole blood, taken in connection with sensitization to the hapten diphenylcyclopropenone (DPC). This sequence was found in a middle-aged woman with alopecia areata. Some clones in this sample may be carry-over from other donors' samples. The chain is built from TRBV24-1 and TRBJ1-2, with a weak D call TRBD1 (6 bases). CDR3 nucleotide sequence: TGTGCCACCAGTGCGACAGGCCTTAACTATGGCTACACCTTC. Translation: CATSATGLNYGYTF.